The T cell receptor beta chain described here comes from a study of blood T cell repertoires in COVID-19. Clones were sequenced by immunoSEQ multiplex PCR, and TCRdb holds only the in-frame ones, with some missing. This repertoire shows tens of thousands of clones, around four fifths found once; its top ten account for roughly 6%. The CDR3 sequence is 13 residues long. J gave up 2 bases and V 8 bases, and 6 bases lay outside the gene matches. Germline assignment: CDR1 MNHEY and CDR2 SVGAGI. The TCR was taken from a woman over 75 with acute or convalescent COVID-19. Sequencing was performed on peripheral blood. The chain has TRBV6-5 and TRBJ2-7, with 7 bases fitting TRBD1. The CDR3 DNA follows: TGTGCCAGCTCGGGACAGCCTACCTACGAGCAGTACTTC. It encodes CASSGQPTYEQYF.